The 5 T cell receptor beta chains reported below all come from one sample, sequenced in a study of control samples from healthy donors and cancer patients. Some clones are missing from TCRdb's copy, which holds only in-frame ones; the method was immunoSEQ multiplex PCR. The sample holds 150,000 to 200,000 clones; around 90% are singletons and the top ten take approximately 0.7%. The sequenced material came from blood. These receptor sequences come from a woman aged 25-40 years in good health.

This clone was recorded once. V gene TRBV27 combines with J gene TRBJ2-1; 8 bases agree with TRBD1. The CDR3 sequence is 16 residues long. V lost 5 bases and J lost 8; bases outside the gene matches: 14. The germline V gene encodes CDR1 MNHEY and CDR2 SMNVEV (reference sequence). CDR3 in DNA: TGTGCCAGCAGTCGCAACCCGGACAGGGTTAAGGATGAGCAGTTCTTC. Its protein product is CASSRNPDRVKDEQFF.

The chain recombines TRBV7-3 with TRBJ2-1; TRBD2 matches 8 bases. With 5 bases clipped from V and 2 bases from J, the junction kept 5 bases outside the gene matches. The germline CDR1 and CDR2 sequences are SGHTA and FQGTGA. This CDR3 has 15 residues. The CDR3, as DNA: TGTGCCAGCAGCCCCCTCGGGGGGGCCTACAATGAGCAGTTCTTC. It translates to CASSPLGGAYNEQFF. The entire variable domain, with the rest obtained from reference TRBV7-3 and TRBJ2-1, is as follows: GAGVSQTPSNKVTEKGKYVELRCDPISGHTALYWYRQSLGQGPEFLIYFQGTGAADDSGLPNDRFFAVRPEGSVSTLKIQRTERGDSAVYLCASSPLGGAYNEQFFGPGTRLTVL.

V and J are TRBV30 and TRBJ2-3, with a possible D match to TRBD1 (5 bases). Between the trimmed V and J ends, which lost 4 bases and 2 bases, there was a span of 13 bases. The germline gives CDR1 GTSNPN, CDR2 SVGIG (reference sequence). This CDR3 is 14 amino acids long. CDR3 loop: CAWIRQCYTDTQYF. CDR3 nucleotide sequence: TGTGCCTGGATAAGACAGTGCTACACAGATACGCAGTATTTT.

The sample holds one count of this clone. This chain connects TRBV28 to TRBJ1-1, with D perhaps matching TRBD1 (5 bases). CDR1 is MDHEN and CDR2 is SYDVKM in the germline V gene. Deletions cut 10 bases from V and 7 bases from J, with 13 bases between. The CDR3 spans 11 residues. In DNA, the CDR3 is TGTGCCACTCTATTCAGGGATGAAGCTTTCTTT. This gives the protein CATLFRDEAFF.

This chain connects TRBV3-1 (or the pseudogene TRBV3-2) to TRBJ1-2, with D unclear. CDR3 length: 12 amino acids. Germline V CDR1 and CDR2: LGHDT, YNNKEL (reference sequence). V lost 0 bases and J 8 bases, leaving 7 bases between the germline ends. The DNA of the CDR3 is TGTGCCAGCAGCCAAGACGTAAAGGGCTACACCTTC. This codes for CASSQDVKGYTF.